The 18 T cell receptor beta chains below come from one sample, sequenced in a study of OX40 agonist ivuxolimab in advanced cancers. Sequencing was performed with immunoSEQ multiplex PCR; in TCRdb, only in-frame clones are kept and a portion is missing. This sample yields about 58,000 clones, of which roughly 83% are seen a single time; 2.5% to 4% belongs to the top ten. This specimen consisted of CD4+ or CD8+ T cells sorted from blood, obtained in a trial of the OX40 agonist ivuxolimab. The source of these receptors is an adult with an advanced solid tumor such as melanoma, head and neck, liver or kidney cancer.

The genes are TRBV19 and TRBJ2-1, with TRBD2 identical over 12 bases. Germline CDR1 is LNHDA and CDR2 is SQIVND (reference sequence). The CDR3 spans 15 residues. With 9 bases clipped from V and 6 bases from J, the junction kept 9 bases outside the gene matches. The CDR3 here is CASRGLAGGLNEQFF. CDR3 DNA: TGTGCCAGCCGAGGTCTAGCGGGGGGGCTCAATGAGCAGTTCTTC.

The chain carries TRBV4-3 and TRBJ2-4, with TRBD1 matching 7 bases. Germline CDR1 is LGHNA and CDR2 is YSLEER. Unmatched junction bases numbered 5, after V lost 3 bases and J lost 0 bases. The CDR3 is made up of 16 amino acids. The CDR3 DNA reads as TGCGCCAGCAGCCAGGGGACAGTTGTAGCCAAAAACATTCAGTACTTC. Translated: CASSQGTVVAKNIQYF.

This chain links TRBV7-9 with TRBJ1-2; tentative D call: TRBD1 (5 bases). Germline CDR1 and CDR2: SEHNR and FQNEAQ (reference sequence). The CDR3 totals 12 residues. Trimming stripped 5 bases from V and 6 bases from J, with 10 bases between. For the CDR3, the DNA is TGTGCCAGCAGCGTCAGGGTTGATGGCTACACCTTC. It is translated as CASSVRVDGYTF.

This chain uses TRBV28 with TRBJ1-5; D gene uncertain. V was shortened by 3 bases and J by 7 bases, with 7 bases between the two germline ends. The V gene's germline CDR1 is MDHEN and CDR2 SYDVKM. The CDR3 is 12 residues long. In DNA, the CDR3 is TGTGCCAGCAGTTTTCAGCGACAGCCCCAGCATTTT. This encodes CASSFQRQPQHF. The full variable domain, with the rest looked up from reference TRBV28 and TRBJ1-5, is DVKVTQSSRYLVKRTGEKVFLECVQDMDHENMFWYRQDPGLGLRLIYFSYDVKMKEKGDIPEGYSVSREKKERFSLILESASTNQTSMYLCASSFQRQPQHFGDGTRLSIL.

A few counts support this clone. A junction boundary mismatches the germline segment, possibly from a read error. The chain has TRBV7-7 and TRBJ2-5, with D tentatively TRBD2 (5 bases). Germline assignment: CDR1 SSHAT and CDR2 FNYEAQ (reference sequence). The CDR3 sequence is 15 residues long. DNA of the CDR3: TGTGCTAGCAGCCTCACGCTTACTAGGACGGAGACCCAGTACTTC. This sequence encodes CASSLTLTRTETQYF.

The CDR3 DNA follows: TGTGCCAGCAGTGAATATAGGACAGATGCTGAAGCTTTCTTT. The encoded protein is CASSEYRTDAEAFF. This sequence joins TRBV25-1 and TRBJ1-1; weak D call: TRBD1 (6 bases). The CDR3 extends over 14 amino acids. CDR1 is MGHDK and CDR2 is SYGVNS in the germline V gene. V was pared by 0 bases and J by 6 bases, with 11 bases between.

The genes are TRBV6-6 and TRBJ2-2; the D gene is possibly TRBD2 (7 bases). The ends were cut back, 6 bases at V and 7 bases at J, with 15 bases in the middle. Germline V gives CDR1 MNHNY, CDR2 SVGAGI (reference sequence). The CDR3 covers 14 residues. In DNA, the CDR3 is TGTGCCAGCAGGTTGGGGGGGCGCGTCGGGGAGCTGTTTTTT. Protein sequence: CASRLGGRVGELFF.

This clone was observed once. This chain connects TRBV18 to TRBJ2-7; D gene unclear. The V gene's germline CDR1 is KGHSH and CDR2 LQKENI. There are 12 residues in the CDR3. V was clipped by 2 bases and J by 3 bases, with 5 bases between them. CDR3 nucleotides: TGTGCCAGCTCACCAACCTACTACGAGCAGTACTTC. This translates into CASSPTYYEQYF.

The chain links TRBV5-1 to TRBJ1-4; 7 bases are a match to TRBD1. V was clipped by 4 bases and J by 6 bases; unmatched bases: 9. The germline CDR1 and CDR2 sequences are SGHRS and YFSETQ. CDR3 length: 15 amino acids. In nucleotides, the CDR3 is TGCGCCAGCAGCGGAACCGGGACAGTCCATGAAAAACTGTTTTTT. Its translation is CASSGTGTVHEKLFF. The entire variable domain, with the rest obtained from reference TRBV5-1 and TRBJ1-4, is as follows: KAGVTQTPRYLIKTRGQQVTLSCSPISGHRSVSWYQQTPGQGLQFLFEYFSETQRNKGNFPGRFSGRQFSNSRSEMNVSTLELGDSALYLCASSGTGTVHEKLFFGSGTQLSVL.

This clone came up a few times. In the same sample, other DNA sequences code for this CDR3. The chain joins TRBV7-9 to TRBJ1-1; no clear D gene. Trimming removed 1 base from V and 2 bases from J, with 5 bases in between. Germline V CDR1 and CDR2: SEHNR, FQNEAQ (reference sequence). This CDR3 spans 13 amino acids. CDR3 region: CASSLEANTEAFF. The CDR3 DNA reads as TGTGCCAGCAGCTTAGAGGCCAACACTGAAGCTTTCTTT.

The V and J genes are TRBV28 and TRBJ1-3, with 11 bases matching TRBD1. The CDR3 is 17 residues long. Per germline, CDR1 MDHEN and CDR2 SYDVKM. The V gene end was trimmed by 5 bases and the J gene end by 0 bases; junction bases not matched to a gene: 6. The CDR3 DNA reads TGTGCCAGCAGTGGGGGGACAGGGGGGATCTCTGGAAACACCATATATTTT. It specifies CASSGGTGGISGNTIYF.

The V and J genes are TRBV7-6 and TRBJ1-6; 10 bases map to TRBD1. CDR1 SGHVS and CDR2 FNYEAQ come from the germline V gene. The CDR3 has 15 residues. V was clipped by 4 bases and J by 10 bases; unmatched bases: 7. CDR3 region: CASSSRQGAGSPLHF. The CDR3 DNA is TGTGCCAGCAGCTCGAGACAGGGGGCAGGGTCACCCCTCCACTTT.

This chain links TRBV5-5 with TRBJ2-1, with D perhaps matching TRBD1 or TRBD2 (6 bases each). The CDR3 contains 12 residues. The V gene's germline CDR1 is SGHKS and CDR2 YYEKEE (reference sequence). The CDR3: CVGGPLYNEQFF. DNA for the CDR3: TGTGTAGGGGGGCCATTGTACAATGAGCAGTTCTTC. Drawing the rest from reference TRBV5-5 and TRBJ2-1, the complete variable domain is DAGVTQSPTHLIKTRGQQVTLRCSPISGHKSVSWYQQVLGQGPQFIFQYYEKEERGRGNFPDRFSARQFPNYSSELNVNALLLGDSALYLCVGGPLYNEQFFGPGTRLTVL.

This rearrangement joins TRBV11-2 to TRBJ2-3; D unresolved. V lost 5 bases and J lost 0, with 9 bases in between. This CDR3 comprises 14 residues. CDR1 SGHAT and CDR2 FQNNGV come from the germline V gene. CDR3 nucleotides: TGTGCCAGCAGCCCCGACTTTAGCACAGATACGCAGTATTTT. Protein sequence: CASSPDFSTDTQYF.

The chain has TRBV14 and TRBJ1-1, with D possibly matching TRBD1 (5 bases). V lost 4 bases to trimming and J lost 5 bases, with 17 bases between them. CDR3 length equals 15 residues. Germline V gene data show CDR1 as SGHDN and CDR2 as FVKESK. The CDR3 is CASSPFGRGGTEAFF. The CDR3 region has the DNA TGTGCCAGCAGCCCCTTCGGGAGGGGAGGGACTGAAGCTTTCTTT. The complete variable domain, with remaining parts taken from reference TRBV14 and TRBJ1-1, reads EAGVTQFPSHSVIEKGQTVTLRCDPISGHDNLYWYRRVMGKEIKFLLHFVKESKQDESGMPNNRFLAERTGGTYSTLKVQPAELEDSGVYFCASSPFGRGGTEAFFGQGTRLTVV.

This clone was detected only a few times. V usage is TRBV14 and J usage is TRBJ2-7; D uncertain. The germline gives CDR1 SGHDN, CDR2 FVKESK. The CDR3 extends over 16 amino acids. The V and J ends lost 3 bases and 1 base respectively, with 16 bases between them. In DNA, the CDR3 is TGTGCCAGCAGCCAGAATCAGTACACCGAATCCTACGAGCAGTACTTC. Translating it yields CASSQNQYTESYEQYF.

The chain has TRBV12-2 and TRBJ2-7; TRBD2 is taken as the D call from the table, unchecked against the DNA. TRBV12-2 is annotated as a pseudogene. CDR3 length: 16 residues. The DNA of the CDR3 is TGTGCAAGTCGCTCAGAGGCGGGGGACACCACCTACGAGCAGTACTTC. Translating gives CASRSEAGDTTYEQYF.

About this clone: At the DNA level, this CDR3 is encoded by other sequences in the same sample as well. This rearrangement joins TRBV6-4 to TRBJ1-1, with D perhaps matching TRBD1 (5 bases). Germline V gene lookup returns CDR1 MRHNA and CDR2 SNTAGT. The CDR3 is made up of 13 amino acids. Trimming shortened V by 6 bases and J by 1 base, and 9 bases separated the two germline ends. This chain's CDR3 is CASRRTGNTEAFF. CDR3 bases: TGTGCCAGCAGAAGAACAGGGAACACTGAAGCTTTCTTT.